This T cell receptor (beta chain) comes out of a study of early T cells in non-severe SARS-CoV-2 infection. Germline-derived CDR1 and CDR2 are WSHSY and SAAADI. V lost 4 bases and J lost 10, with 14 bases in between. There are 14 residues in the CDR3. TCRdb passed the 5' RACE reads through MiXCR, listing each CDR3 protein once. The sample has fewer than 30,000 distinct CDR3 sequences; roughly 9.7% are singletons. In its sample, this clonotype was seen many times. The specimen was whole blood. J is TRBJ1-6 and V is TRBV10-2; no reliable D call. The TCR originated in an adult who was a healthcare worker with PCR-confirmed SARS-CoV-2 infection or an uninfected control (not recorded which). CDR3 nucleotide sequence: TGCGCCAGCAGTGTACCCGGGGTTGGATCACCCCTCCACTTT. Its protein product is CASSVPGVGSPLHF.